Listed here are 14 T cell receptor beta chains from one sample, sequenced in a study of identifying expanded T cells in peripheral blood. Produced via immunoSEQ multiplex PCR; TCRdb's table is partial and in-frame only. The data contain around 100,000 clones, about 89% of them singletons. The sequenced sample consisted of blood. These receptors all come from a person between 18 and 75 years old in good health.

The chain uses TRBV5-4 and TRBJ1-2, with D unclear. Per the germline V gene, CDR1 is SGHNT and CDR2 is YYREEE (reference sequence). This CDR3 contains 13 residues. V was shortened by 0 bases and J by 0 bases, with 3 bases between the two germline ends. CDR3: CASSLDPNYGYTF. CDR3 nucleotide sequence: TGTGCCAGCAGCTTGGACCCTAACTATGGCTACACCTTC.

The chain employs TRBV6-1 and TRBJ1-6; D remains ambiguous. From germline, CDR1 is MNHNS and CDR2 SASEGT. Trimming left V 5 bases short and J 9 bases short, with 11 bases between. This CDR3 comprises 13 residues. The CDR3 loop reads CASSSSSISPLHF. CDR3 in DNA: TGTGCCAGCAGTTCCTCCAGTATTTCACCCCTCCACTTT.

V usage is TRBV7-2 and J usage is TRBJ2-7, with 8 bases fitting TRBD1. The CDR3 covers 15 residues. V trimming: 4 bases; J trimming: 1 base; junction bases outside the gene matches: 6. CDR1 and CDR2 (germline): SGHTA, FQGNSA. DNA of the CDR3: TGTGCCAGCAGCTCCAACAGGGGGAGATCCTACGAGCAGTACTTC. Translated: CASSSNRGRSYEQYF.

The rearrangement links TRBV7-2 to TRBJ2-3, with no clear D. V lost 5 bases, J lost 0 bases, and 9 bases lay in between. The germline gives CDR1 SGHTA, CDR2 FQGNSA. This CDR3 contains 14 residues. The CDR3 loop is CASSPKYSTDTQYF. CDR3 nucleotide sequence: TGTGCCAGCAGCCCAAAGTATAGCACAGATACGCAGTATTTT.

The table lists this clone with a count of one. The genes are TRBV6-5 and TRBJ1-6; D may be TRBD1 (5 bases). Germline V CDR1 and CDR2: MNHEY, SVGAGI. The germline V and J ends were trimmed by 0 bases and 7 bases, with 13 bases remaining between them. The CDR3 is made up of 16 amino acids. The CDR3 coding sequence is TGTGCCAGCAGTTACTCTGGGGGTTGGAGCAATTCACCCCTCCACTTT. Its translation: CASSYSGGWSNSPLHF.

This clone was recorded a few times. The CDR3 reads CAISEGTGGHQPQHF. CDR3 DNA: TGTGCCATCAGTGAAGGGACAGGGGGACATCAGCCCCAGCATTTT. The chain links TRBV10-3 to TRBJ1-5, with 11 bases that match TRBD1. The CDR3 contains 15 residues. Germline V CDR1 and CDR2: ENHRY, SYGVKD. V lost 3 bases and J lost 5; bases outside the gene matches: 3.

This clone was observed once. The chain employs TRBV27 and TRBJ1-1; no clear D. Germline CDR1 reads MNHEY; CDR2 reads SMNVEV (reference sequence). This CDR3 comprises 14 residues. V was pared by 8 bases and J by 1 base, with 14 bases between. The CDR3 nucleotides are TGTGCCAGCCGCGATCAGGTGCCGAACACTGAAGCTTTCTTT. Its protein is CASRDQVPNTEAFF.

The chain has TRBV19 and TRBJ2-7; possible D gene TRBD2, 5 bases. This CDR3 is built from 15 residues. Germline CDR1 and CDR2: LNHDA and SQIVND (reference sequence). Between the trimmed V and J ends, which lost 5 bases and 4 bases, there was a span of 18 bases. The CDR3 nucleotides are TGTGCCAGTAGTGACGGCTTGCCATCGGGATACGAGCAGTACTTC. Its translation: CASSDGLPSGYEQYF.

This clone was seen a few times. The V gene is TRBV6-5, the J gene TRBJ1-5, with 7 nucleotides matching TRBD1. This CDR3 spans 14 amino acids. Germline CDR1 is MNHEY and CDR2 is SVGAGI. V was clipped by 5 bases and J by 6 bases; unmatched bases: 7. The CDR3 sequence: CASSGRQGSQPQHF. The DNA for the CDR3 is TGTGCCAGCAGTGGACGACAGGGCAGTCAGCCCCAGCATTTT.

Here the CDR3 DNA reads TGTGCCAGCAGTTTCCCGGACAGGGGGCCGAGGGGTGGCTACACCTTC. Translating it yields CASSFPDRGPRGGYTF. This chain uses TRBV28 with TRBJ1-2, with 11 bases fitting TRBD1. The CDR3 sequence is 16 residues long. Germline V lookup: CDR1 MDHEN, CDR2 SYDVKM. Trimming at V came to 3 bases and at J to 7 bases, leaving 10 bases not matched to a gene.

The J gene is TRBJ1-1, the V gene TRBV5-4; D not resolved. V was shortened by 4 bases and J by 0 bases, with 10 bases between the two germline ends. The CDR3 is 14 residues long. Germline lookup yields CDR1 SGHNT and CDR2 YYREEE (reference sequence). Here the CDR3 reads CASSRDPLNTEAFF. DNA for the CDR3: TGTGCCAGCAGCCGTGACCCGTTGAACACTGAAGCTTTCTTT.

The J gene is TRBJ2-1, the V gene TRBV2; D gene uncertain. With 4 bases removed from V and 3 bases from J, the gap between germline ends came to 10 bases. The CDR3 length is 14 residues. CDR1 SNHLY and CDR2 FYNNEI come from the germline V gene. The CDR3 loop reads CASSGESFYNEQFF. CDR3 nucleotide sequence: TGTGCCAGCAGTGGCGAGAGTTTCTACAATGAGCAGTTCTTC. The complete variable domain, with remaining parts taken from reference TRBV2 and TRBJ2-1, reads EPEVTQTPSHQVTQMGQEVILRCVPISNHLYFYWYRQILGQKVEFLVSFYNNEISEKSEIFDDQFSVERPDGSNFTLKIRSTKLEDSAMYFCASSGESFYNEQFFGPGTRLTVL.

The chain carries TRBV4-2 and TRBJ2-1, with TRBD2 matching over 11 bases. The CDR3 has 19 amino acids. Per germline, CDR1 LGHNA and CDR2 YNFKEQ. After removal of 0 bases from V and 4 bases from J, the junction contained 11 bases not matched to a gene. The chain's CDR3 is CASSQEAGIAGGPYNEQFF. Here the CDR3 DNA reads TGTGCCAGCAGCCAAGAGGCGGGGATAGCGGGGGGGCCTTACAATGAGCAGTTCTTC.

In DNA form, the CDR3 reads TGTGCCAGCTCCCCCACGACTGACGTTGAAAAACTGTTTTTT. Its translation: CASSPTTDVEKLFF. The chain employs TRBV11-2 and TRBJ1-4; D is unresolved. This CDR3 spans 14 amino acids. The germline V and J ends were trimmed by 8 bases and 7 bases, with 17 bases remaining between them. Germline V gene sequence: CDR1 SGHAT, CDR2 FQNNGV.